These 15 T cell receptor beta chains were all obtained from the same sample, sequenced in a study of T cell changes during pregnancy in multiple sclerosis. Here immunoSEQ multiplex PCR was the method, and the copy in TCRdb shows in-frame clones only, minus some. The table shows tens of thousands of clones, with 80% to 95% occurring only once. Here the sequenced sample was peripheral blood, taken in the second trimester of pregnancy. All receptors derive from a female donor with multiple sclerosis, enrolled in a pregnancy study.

The CDR3: CASSLKEGFADTQYF. The DNA for the CDR3 is TGTGCCAGCAGCCTAAAAGAGGGATTCGCAGATACGCAGTATTTT. The V call is TRBV7-6, the J call TRBJ2-3; tentatively, D is TRBD2 (5 bases). V was trimmed by 5 bases and J by 4 bases, leaving 16 bases between them. Per germline, CDR1 SGHVS and CDR2 FNYEAQ. The CDR3 spans 15 residues.

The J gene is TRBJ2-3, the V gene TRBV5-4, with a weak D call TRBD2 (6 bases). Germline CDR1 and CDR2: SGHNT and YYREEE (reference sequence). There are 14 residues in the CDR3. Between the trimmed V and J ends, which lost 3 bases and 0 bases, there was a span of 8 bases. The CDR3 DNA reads TGTGCCAGCAGCTCCGGGACTAGCACAGATACGCAGTATTTT. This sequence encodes CASSSGTSTDTQYF.

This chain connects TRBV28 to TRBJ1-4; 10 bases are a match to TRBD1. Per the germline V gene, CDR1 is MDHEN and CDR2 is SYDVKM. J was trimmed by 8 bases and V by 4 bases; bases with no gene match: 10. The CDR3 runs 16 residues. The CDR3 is CASSSPTGGLKEKLFF. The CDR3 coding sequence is TGTGCCAGCAGTTCACCGACAGGGGGCCTAAAGGAAAAACTGTTTTTT.

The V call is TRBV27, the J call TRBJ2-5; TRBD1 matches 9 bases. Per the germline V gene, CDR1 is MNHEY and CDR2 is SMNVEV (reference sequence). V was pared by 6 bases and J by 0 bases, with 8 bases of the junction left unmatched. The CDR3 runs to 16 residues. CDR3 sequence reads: CASRRPGQGYQETQYF. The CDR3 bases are TGTGCCAGCAGAAGACCGGGACAGGGATACCAAGAGACCCAGTACTTC.

The CDR3 spells CASSRTGAISYNSPLHF. Written as DNA, the CDR3 is TGTGCCAGCAGTCGGACAGGGGCTATTTCCTATAATTCACCCCTCCACTTT. The gene calls are TRBV2 and TRBJ1-6; the match to TRBD1 covers 9 bases. CDR1 and CDR2 (germline): SNHLY, FYNNEI. This CDR3 spans 17 amino acids. Trimming at V came to 5 bases and at J to 1 base, leaving 6 bases not matched to a gene. The variable domain in full, with the rest retrieved from reference TRBV2 and TRBJ1-6, is EPEVTQTPSHQVTQMGQEVILRCVPISNHLYFYWYRQILGQKVEFLVSFYNNEISEKSEIFDDQFSVERPDGSNFTLKIRSTKLEDSAMYFCASSRTGAISYNSPLHFGNGTRLTVT.

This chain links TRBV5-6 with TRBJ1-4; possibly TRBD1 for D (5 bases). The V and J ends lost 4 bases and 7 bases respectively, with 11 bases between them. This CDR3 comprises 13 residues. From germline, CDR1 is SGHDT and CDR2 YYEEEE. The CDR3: CASSPGVVEKLFF. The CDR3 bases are TGTGCCAGCAGCCCGGGGGTGGTTGAAAAACTGTTTTTT. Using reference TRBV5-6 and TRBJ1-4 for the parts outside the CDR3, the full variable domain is DAGVTQSPTHLIKTRGQQVTLRCSPKSGHDTVSWYQQALGQGPQFIFQYYEEEERQRGNFPDRFSGHQFPNYSSELNVNALLLGDSALYLCASSPGVVEKLFFGSGTQLSVL.

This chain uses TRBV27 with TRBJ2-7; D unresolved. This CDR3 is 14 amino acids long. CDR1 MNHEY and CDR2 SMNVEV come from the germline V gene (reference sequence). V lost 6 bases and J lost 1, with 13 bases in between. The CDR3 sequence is CASSLIPISYEQYF. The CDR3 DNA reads TGTGCCAGCAGCCTAATACCGATATCCTACGAGCAGTACTTC.

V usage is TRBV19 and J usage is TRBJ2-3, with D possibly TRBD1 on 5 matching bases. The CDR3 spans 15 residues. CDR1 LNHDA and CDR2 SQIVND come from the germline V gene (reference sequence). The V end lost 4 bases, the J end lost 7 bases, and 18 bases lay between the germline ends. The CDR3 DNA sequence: TGTGCCAGTAGTACCTCAGAGAGACAGCCCCATACGCAGTATTTT. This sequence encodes CASSTSERQPHTQYF.

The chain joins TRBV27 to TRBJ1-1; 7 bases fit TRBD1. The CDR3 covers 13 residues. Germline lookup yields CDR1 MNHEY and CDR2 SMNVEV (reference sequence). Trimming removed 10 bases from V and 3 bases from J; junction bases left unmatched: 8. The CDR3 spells CATKRGRYTEAFF. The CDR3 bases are TGTGCCACCAAAAGGGGGCGATACACTGAAGCTTTCTTT.

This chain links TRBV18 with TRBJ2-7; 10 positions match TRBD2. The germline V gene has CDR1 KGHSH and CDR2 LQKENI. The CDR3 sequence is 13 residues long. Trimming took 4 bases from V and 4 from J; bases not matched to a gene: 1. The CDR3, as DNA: TGTGCCAGCTCACTGGGACTAGCGTACGAGCAGTACTTC. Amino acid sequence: CASSLGLAYEQYF.

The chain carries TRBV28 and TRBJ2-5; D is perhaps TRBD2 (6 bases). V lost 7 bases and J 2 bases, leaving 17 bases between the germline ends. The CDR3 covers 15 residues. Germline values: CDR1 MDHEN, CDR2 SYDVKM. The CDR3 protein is CASTAAGRVQETQYF. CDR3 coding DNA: TGTGCCAGCACCGCTGCGGGACGGGTGCAAGAGACCCAGTACTTC.

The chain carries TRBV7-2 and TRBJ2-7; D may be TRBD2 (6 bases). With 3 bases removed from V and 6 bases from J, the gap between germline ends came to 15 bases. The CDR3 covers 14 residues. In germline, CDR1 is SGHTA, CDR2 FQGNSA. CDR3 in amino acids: CASSFLSGGAEQYF. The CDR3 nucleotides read TGTGCCAGCAGCTTCCTTAGCGGAGGGGCCGAGCAGTACTTC.

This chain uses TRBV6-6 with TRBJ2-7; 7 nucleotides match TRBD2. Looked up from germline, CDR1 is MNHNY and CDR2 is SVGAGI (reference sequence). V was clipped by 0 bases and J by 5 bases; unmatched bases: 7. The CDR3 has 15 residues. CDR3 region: CASSYSWTRDDEQYF. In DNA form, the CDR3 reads TGTGCCAGCAGTTACTCGTGGACTAGGGATGACGAGCAGTACTTC.

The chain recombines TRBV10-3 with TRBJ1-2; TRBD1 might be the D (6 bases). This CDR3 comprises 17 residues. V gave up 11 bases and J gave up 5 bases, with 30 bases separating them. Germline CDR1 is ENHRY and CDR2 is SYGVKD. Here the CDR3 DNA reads TGTGCCTCCCTAGGACAGTCACCGTCGGGGAGATGGTATGGCTACACCTTC. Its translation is CASLGQSPSGRWYGYTF.

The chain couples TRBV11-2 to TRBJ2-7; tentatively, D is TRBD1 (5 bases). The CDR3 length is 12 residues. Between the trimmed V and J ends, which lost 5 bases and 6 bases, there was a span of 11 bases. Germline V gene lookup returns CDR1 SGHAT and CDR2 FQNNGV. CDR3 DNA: TGTGCCAGCAGCACAGGTGGGGCCGAGCAGTACTTC. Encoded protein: CASSTGGAEQYF.